What follows describes a single TCR beta chain. In germline, CDR1 is MNHEY, CDR2 SVGAGI. V dropped 2 bases and J dropped 2 bases, with 6 bases sitting between them. The CDR3 extends over 13 amino acids. The PCR had 60 Vbeta and 13 Jbeta primers. Data came from immunoSEQ multiplex PCR; TCRdb stores just in-frame clones and leaves some out. The sample yields fewer than 200,000 clones, roughly 70% seen once. The data stem from a study of cytomegalovirus exposure and HLA in healthy donors. The V call is TRBV6-5, the J call TRBJ1-2; D is unclear. Sequenced input: PBMCs. The receptor was isolated from a woman aged 30 to 39 in good health and CMV-seronegative. CDR3 in amino acids: CASSYGLNYGYTF. CDR3 DNA: TGTGCCAGCAGTTACGGGCTGAACTATGGCTACACCTTC.